The rows below give T cell receptor beta chains drawn from one sample of a study of blood T cells in healthy people across ages. TCRdb analysed the 5' RACE reads with MiXCR anew, one entry per CDR3 protein. This sample has about 940,000 distinct CDR3 sequences, with 48% found just once. The sample was blood. The receptor source for this set is a man aged 30-40 years in good health. The CDR3 runs from the conserved cysteine through the conserved F or W. D genes are given only for firm matches. Clone size appears in some rows only: once, few, many, or a class for an expanded clone.

NA NA TRBJ2-1 TRBV14 CASSQLIGRGEQFF TGTGCCAGCAGTCAGCTTATAGGAAGGGGCGAGCAGTTCTTC
NA few TRBJ1-5 TRBV6-2/TRBV6-3 CASKYEGTQPQHF TGTGCCAGCAAATATGAGGGCACTCAGCCCCAGCATTTT
NA NA TRBJ1-4 TRBV4-3 CASSQVTAEKLFF TGCGCCAGCAGCCAGGTGACCGCTGAAAAACTGTTTTTT
TRBD1 NA TRBJ2-4 TRBV6-6 CASSRRNGQGRTYF TGTGCCAGCAGTCGCAGAAACGGACAGGGTCGGACATACTTC
NA NA TRBJ1-1 TRBV5-6 CASSLVAGYDQVNTEAFF TGTGCCAGCAGCTTGGTGGCAGGGTACGACCAGGTGAACACTGAAGCTTTCTTT
NA NA TRBJ2-3 TRBV5-1 CASSLNGGTLDSTDTQYF TGCGCCAGCAGCTTGAACGGCGGGACTCTCGATAGCACAGATACGCAGTATTTT
TRBD2 few TRBJ2-3 TRBV5-4 CASSLGLAGGRDTQYF TGTGCCAGCAGCTTGGGACTAGCGGGGGGGAGGGATACGCAGTATTTT
TRBD2 NA TRBJ2-3 TRBV24-1 CATSGTSVSTDTQYF TGTGCCACCAGTGGAACTAGCGTTAGCACAGATACGCAGTATTTT
TRBD2 NA TRBJ2-7 TRBV9 CASSVAGGVNEQYF TGTGCCAGCAGCGTAGCTGGGGGGGTAAACGAGCAGTACTTC
TRBD2 many TRBJ2-7 TRBV24-1 CATSLSGSSYEQYF TGTGCCACCAGTTTAAGCGGGAGCTCCTACGAGCAGTACTTC
NA NA TRBJ2-7 TRBV2 CASSPLEMGALGEQYF TGTGCCAGCAGTCCCCTGGAGATGGGGGCCCTAGGCGAGCAGTACTTC
TRBD2 NA TRBJ2-1 TRBV7-9 CASSAPAGVREQFF TGTGCCAGCAGCGCCCCTGCGGGGGTACGTGAGCAGTTCTTC
NA NA TRBJ2-7 TRBV12-3/TRBV12-4 CASNRDSDEQYF TGTGCCAGCAACAGGGACTCCGACGAGCAGTACTTC
NA NA TRBJ2-4 TRBV7-2 CASSLRVLNIQYF TGTGCCAGCAGCTTAAGGGTGTTGAACATTCAGTACTTC
TRBD1 NA TRBJ2-7 TRBV28 CASSSPGTGEGFYEQYF TGTGCCAGCAGTTCCCCCGGGACAGGGGAAGGGTTCTACGAGCAGTACTTC
NA few TRBJ1-5 TRBV12-3/TRBV12-4 CASSQTLLQARPSNQPQHF TGTGCCAGCAGTCAGACCCTACTACAGGCTCGCCCTAGCAATCAGCCCCAGCATTTT
NA many TRBJ1-1 TRBV25-1 CASMGGTEAFF TGTGCCAGCATGGGAGGGACTGAAGCTTTCTTT
TRBD1 NA TRBJ2-5 TRBV11-1 CASSHGMMTGGGETQYF TGTGCCAGCAGCCACGGAATGATGACAGGGGGCGGAGAGACCCAGTACTTC
NA few TRBJ2-3 TRBV7-3 CASSLRGYTSTDTQYF TGTGCCAGCAGCTTAAGGGGGTACACCAGCACAGATACGCAGTATTTT
NA few TRBJ2-3 TRBV14 CASSQISSSRTTDTQYF TGTGCCAGCAGCCAAATATCGTCGTCCCGGACCACAGATACGCAGTATTTT
TRBD1 NA TRBJ2-5 TRBV6-5 CASSYSGTGLETQYF TGTGCCAGCAGTTACTCCGGGACAGGTTTGGAGACCCAGTACTTC
TRBD2 many TRBJ2-3 TRBV29-1 CSVLIAGGGDTQYF TGCAGCGTTCTCATAGCGGGGGGCGGGGATACGCAGTATTTT
NA few TRBJ2-7 TRBV29-1 CSVDTGSYEQYF TGCAGCGTTGATACAGGCTCCTACGAGCAGTACTTC